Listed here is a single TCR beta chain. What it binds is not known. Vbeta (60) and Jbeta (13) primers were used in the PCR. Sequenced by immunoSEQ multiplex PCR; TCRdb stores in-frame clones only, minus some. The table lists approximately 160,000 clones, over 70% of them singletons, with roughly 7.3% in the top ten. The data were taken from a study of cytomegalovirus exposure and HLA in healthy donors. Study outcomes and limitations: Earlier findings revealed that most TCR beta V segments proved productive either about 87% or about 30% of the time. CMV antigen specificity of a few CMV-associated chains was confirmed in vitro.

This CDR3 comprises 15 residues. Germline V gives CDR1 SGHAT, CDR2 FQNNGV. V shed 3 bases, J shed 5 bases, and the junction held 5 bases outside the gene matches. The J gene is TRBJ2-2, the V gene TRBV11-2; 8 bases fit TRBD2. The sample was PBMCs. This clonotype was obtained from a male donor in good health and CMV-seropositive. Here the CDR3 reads CASSFPAGVTGELFF. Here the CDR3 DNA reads TGTGCCAGCAGCTTTCCAGCGGGGGTAACCGGGGAGCTGTTTTTT.